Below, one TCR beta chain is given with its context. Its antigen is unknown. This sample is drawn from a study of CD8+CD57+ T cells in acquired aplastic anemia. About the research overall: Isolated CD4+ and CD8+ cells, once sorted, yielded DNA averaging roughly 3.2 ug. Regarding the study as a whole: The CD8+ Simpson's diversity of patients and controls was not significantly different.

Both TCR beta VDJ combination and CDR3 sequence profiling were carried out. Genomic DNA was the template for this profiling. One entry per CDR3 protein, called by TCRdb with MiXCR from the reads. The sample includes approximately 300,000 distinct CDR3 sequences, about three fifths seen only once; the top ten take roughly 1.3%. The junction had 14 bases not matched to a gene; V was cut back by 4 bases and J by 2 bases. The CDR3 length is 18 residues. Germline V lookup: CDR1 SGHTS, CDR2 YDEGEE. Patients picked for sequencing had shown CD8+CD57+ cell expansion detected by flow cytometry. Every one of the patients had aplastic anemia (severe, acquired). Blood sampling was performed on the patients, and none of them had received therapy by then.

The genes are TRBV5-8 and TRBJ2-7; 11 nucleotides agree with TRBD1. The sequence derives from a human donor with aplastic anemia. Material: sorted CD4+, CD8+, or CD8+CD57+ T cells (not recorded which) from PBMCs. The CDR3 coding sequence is TGTGCCAGCAGCCGAGGACAGGGGGCGGGTGGATGGGCCTACGAGCAGTACTTC. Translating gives CASSRGQGAGGWAYEQYF.